This TCR beta chain was recovered during a study of CD8 T cells in ankylosing spondylitis. A single record per CDR3 protein comes from TCRdb applying MiXCR to the 5' RACE reads. The table has around 210,000 distinct CDR3 sequences, approximately 8.4% seen once. At least ten counts were recorded for this clonotype. Germline V CDR1 and CDR2: SQVTM, ANQGSEA. The CDR3 has 16 amino acids. V lost 6 bases to trimming and J lost 5 bases; unmatched junction nucleotides: 13. Sequencing used blood, either unsorted or a sorted T cell fraction (not recorded which). The chain couples TRBV29-1 to TRBJ1-2; 12 bases are shared with TRBD1. This TCR came from a female donor with ankylosing spondylitis or in good health (not recorded which). Here the CDR3 reads CSVASTGTGGLYGYTF. The CDR3 DNA reads as TGCAGCGTCGCCTCTACAGGGACAGGGGGCCTATATGGCTACACCTTC.